Each of the 23 T cell receptor beta chains below was sequenced from the same sample in a study of blood T cell repertoires in COVID-19. This table comes from immunoSEQ multiplex PCR, and its TCRdb copy is limited to in-frame clones, with some not included. The sample lists some 190,000 clones; about four fifths were seen once. What was sequenced was peripheral blood. The receptors stem from a woman between 40 and 55 years old with COVID-19, enrolled during active disease.

The chain joins TRBV7-9 to TRBJ2-5; D is undetermined. Germline lookup yields CDR1 SEHNR and CDR2 FQNEAQ (reference sequence). With 1 base removed from V and 4 bases from J, the gap between germline ends came to 13 bases. The length of the CDR3 is 15 residues. The CDR3 region has the DNA TGTGCCAGCAGCTTAGGGCAGACTGTAGCAGAGACCCAGTACTTC. It is translated as CASSLGQTVAETQYF.

The chain combines TRBV27 with TRBJ2-7, with 8 nucleotides matching TRBD1. Germline assignment: CDR1 MNHEY and CDR2 SMNVEV (reference sequence). This CDR3 region has 15 residues. J lost 4 bases, V lost 5 bases, and 10 bases had no gene match. DNA for the CDR3: TGTGCCAGCAGTCCTCCCGGGACAGGTGATTACGAGCAGTACTTC. As protein: CASSPPGTGDYEQYF.

This sequence joins TRBV4-1 and TRBJ1-4; D is perhaps TRBD1 (6 bases). Between the trimmed V and J ends, which lost 4 bases and 6 bases, there was a span of 15 bases. Germline assignment: CDR1 MGHRA and CDR2 YSYEKL. This CDR3 contains 15 residues. The CDR3 DNA is TGCGCCAGCAGCCTAATAGGGGGGGAATATGAAAAACTGTTTTTT. This codes for CASSLIGGEYEKLFF.

The rearrangement links TRBV6-5 to TRBJ1-5; tentative D call: TRBD1 (6 bases). Trimming shortened V by 5 bases and J by 0 bases, and 11 bases separated the two germline ends. This CDR3 is 15 amino acids long. Germline CDR1 reads MNHEY; CDR2 reads SVGAGI. The CDR3: CASSPRGTSNQPQHF. DNA of the CDR3: TGTGCCAGCAGTCCCAGGGGAACTAGCAATCAGCCCCAGCATTTT.

This chain connects TRBV5-5 to TRBJ2-7; TRBD2 might be the D (6 bases). V was shortened by 5 bases and J by 4 bases, with 10 bases between the two germline ends. Germline CDR1 SGHKS, CDR2 YYEKEE (reference sequence). The CDR3 is 12 residues long. CDR3 residues: CASSPGGYEQYV. Here the CDR3 DNA reads TGTGCCAGCAGTCCCGGGGGTTACGAGCAGTACGTC.

The V call is TRBV3-1 (or the pseudogene TRBV3-2), the J call TRBJ2-5; D is perhaps TRBD1 (6 bases). The CDR3 consists of 16 residues. V was clipped by 0 bases and J by 4 bases, with 15 bases between them. From germline, CDR1 is LGHDT and CDR2 YNNKEL (reference sequence). CDR3 nucleotides: TGTGCCAGCAGCCAAGATTGGCGACAGGCCAGAGAGACCCAGTACTTC. Amino acid sequence: CASSQDWRQARETQYF.

The chain combines TRBV2 with TRBJ2-1, with 8 bases lining up with TRBD2. The CDR3 sequence is 14 residues long. V lost 1 base, J lost 8 bases, and 4 bases stayed unmatched. CDR1 is SNHLY, CDR2 FYNNEI, per germline. The CDR3 nucleotides read TGTGCCAGCAGTGAAGTCTCGGGAGGGGATGAGCAGTTCTTC. Protein sequence: CASSEVSGGDEQFF.

The chain has TRBV7-9 and TRBJ1-3; D call uncertain. The CDR3 loop spans 14 amino acids. Germline V gene data show CDR1 as SEHNR and CDR2 as FQNEAQ (reference sequence). V shed 2 bases and J shed 0 bases, with 5 bases lying between them. The CDR3 protein is CASSLTNSGNTIYF. Written as DNA, the CDR3 is TGTGCCAGCAGCTTAACAAACTCTGGAAACACCATATATTTT. Supplemented by reference TRBV7-9 and TRBJ1-3, the full variable domain reads DTGVSQNPRHKITKRGQNVTFRCDPISEHNRLYWYRQTLGQGPEFLTYFQNEAQLEKSRLLSDRFSAERPKGSFSTLEIQRTEQGDSAMYLCASSLTNSGNTIYFGEGSWLTVV.

The J gene is TRBJ2-7, the V gene TRBV4-1; 10 bases agree with TRBD1. V lost 3 bases and J lost 6; bases outside the gene matches: 14. Looked up from germline, CDR1 is MGHRA and CDR2 is YSYEKL. The CDR3 has 17 residues. CDR3 in DNA: TGCGCCAGCAGCCAGCTCAATCAGCCCGGGACAGGGGCCGAGCAGTACTTC. This gives the protein CASSQLNQPGTGAEQYF.

The V gene is TRBV28, the J gene TRBJ1-2; maybe TRBD1 (5 bases). This CDR3 comprises 14 residues. V lost 6 bases, J lost 1 base, and 12 bases lay in between. Per germline, CDR1 MDHEN and CDR2 SYDVKM. Here the CDR3 DNA reads TGTGCCAGCAGCCTCCCCCAGGGTAACTATGGCTACACCTTC. Translation: CASSLPQGNYGYTF.

V gene TRBV10-3 combines with J gene TRBJ2-5; D is unclear. The V end lost 0 bases, the J end lost 6 bases, and 5 bases lay between the germline ends. This CDR3 spans 12 amino acids. The germline gives CDR1 ENHRY, CDR2 SYGVKD. The CDR3 region has the DNA TGTGCCATCAGTGAGTCGGCTCAGACCCAGTACTTC. Amino acids: CAISESAQTQYF.

The chain employs TRBV2 and TRBJ2-1; 13 bases line up with TRBD2. CDR1 and CDR2 (germline): SNHLY, FYNNEI. This CDR3 region has 15 residues. V lost 6 bases and J lost 4; bases outside the gene matches: 3. The CDR3 is CASSPGLAGYNEQFF. CDR3 nucleotides: TGTGCCAGCAGCCCGGGACTAGCGGGGTACAATGAGCAGTTCTTC.

The J gene is TRBJ1-3, the V gene TRBV5-6; D is perhaps TRBD1 (5 bases). The CDR3 has 16 residues. Germline-derived CDR1 and CDR2 are SGHDT and YYEEEE. The V end was cut by 2 bases, the J end by 0 bases, with 12 bases between. DNA of the CDR3: TGTGCCAGCAGCTTCGGGGGACTGAGCTCTGGAAACACCATATATTTT. This gives the protein CASSFGGLSSGNTIYF.

The J gene is TRBJ2-1, the V gene TRBV5-1, with 13 nucleotides matching TRBD2. In germline, CDR1 is SGHRS, CDR2 YFSETQ. The ends lost 4 bases at V and 8 bases at J; junction bases unmatched: 6. This CDR3 has 15 residues. The DNA of the CDR3 is TGCGCCAGCAGCACCGGACTAGCGGGAGTATATGAGCAGTTCTTC. Translating gives CASSTGLAGVYEQFF.

The J gene is TRBJ2-1, the V gene TRBV5-4; tentatively, D is TRBD2 (5 bases). The CDR3 spans 17 residues. Germline V gene sequence: CDR1 SGHNT, CDR2 YYREEE (reference sequence). The V and J ends lost 0 bases and 0 bases respectively, with 13 bases between them. The DNA for the CDR3 is TGTGCCAGCAGCTTGGAGTTAGCGTCAAGCTCCTACAATGAGCAGTTCTTC. This translates into CASSLELASSSYNEQFF.

This clone was observed a few times. The rearrangement uses TRBV6-6 and TRBJ2-7, with a weak D call TRBD2 (6 bases). This CDR3 has 14 residues. The V end was cut by 4 bases, the J end by 6 bases, with 16 bases between. The germline V gene encodes CDR1 MNHNY and CDR2 SVGAGI (reference sequence). CDR3 loop: CASSSGPRGLEQYV. The CDR3 nucleotides are TGTGCCAGCAGTTCAGGGCCTCGGGGACTCGAGCAGTACGTC.

This sequence joins TRBV18 and TRBJ2-2, with TRBD1 matching 8 bases. V lost 3 bases to trimming and J lost 6 bases; unmatched junction nucleotides: 6. The CDR3 is 15 amino acids. Germline CDR1 reads KGHSH; CDR2 reads LQKENI. The CDR3 DNA follows: TGTGCCAGCTCACCCCGGGACAGGAGGCCCGGGGAGCTGTTTTTT. Translated: CASSPRDRRPGELFF. Full variable domain (missing parts from reference TRBV18 and TRBJ2-2): NAGVMQNPRHLVRRRGQEARLRCSPMKGHSHVYWYRQLPEEGLKFMVYLQKENIIDESGMPKERFSAEFPKEGPSILRIQQVVRGDSAAYFCASSPRDRRPGELFFGEGSRLTVL.

The rearrangement uses TRBV28 and TRBJ1-2, with D possibly matching TRBD1 (5 bases). Germline loops: CDR1 MDHEN, CDR2 SYDVKM. This CDR3 contains 13 residues. Trimming removed 1 base from V and 7 bases from J, with 10 bases in between. CDR3 nucleotide sequence: TGTGCCAGCAGTTTATACGGGGGAAGTGGCTACACCTTC. Its translation: CASSLYGGSGYTF.

J is TRBJ2-2 and V is TRBV18; the D is unclear. The CDR3 length is 12 residues. V was pared by 5 bases and J by 6 bases, with 7 bases between. Germline CDR1 is KGHSH and CDR2 is LQKENI. The CDR3 DNA reads TGTGCCAGCTCATCGTCCTCCGGGGAGCTGTTTTTT. Protein sequence: CASSSSSGELFF. The complete variable domain, with remaining parts taken from reference TRBV18 and TRBJ2-2, reads NAGVMQNPRHLVRRRGQEARLRCSPMKGHSHVYWYRQLPEEGLKFMVYLQKENIIDESGMPKERFSAEFPKEGPSILRIQQVVRGDSAAYFCASSSSSGELFFGEGSRLTVL.

V and J are TRBV2 and TRBJ1-2; unclear D gene. The CDR3 runs 12 residues. CDR1 is SNHLY and CDR2 is FYNNEI in the germline V gene. Trimming took off 6 bases at V and 4 bases at J, with 9 bases between the two ends. CDR3 sequence reads: CASSTGFYGYTF. CDR3 nucleotide sequence: TGTGCCAGCAGCACGGGGTTCTATGGCTACACCTTC.

The chain has TRBV19 and TRBJ2-1; D is ambiguous. This CDR3 spans 13 amino acids. The V gene's germline CDR1 is LNHDA and CDR2 SQIVND (reference sequence). V lost 3 bases, J lost 6 bases, and 9 bases lay in between. CDR3 region: CASSISWSNEQFF. CDR3 DNA sequence: TGTGCCAGTAGTATTAGTTGGAGCAATGAGCAGTTCTTC.

The V call is TRBV5-6, the J call TRBJ2-7; D might be TRBD2 (6 bases). Trimming pared 0 bases from V and 4 bases from J, leaving 8 bases between. Germline lookup yields CDR1 SGHDT and CDR2 YYEEEE. The CDR3 covers 13 residues. CDR3 amino acids: CASSLVADYEQYV. In DNA, the CDR3 is TGTGCCAGCAGCTTGGTAGCGGATTACGAGCAGTACGTC.

At least ten counts were recorded for this clone. This sequence joins TRBV3-1 (or the pseudogene TRBV3-2) and TRBJ2-3, with unresolved D. Germline CDR1 LGHDT, CDR2 YNNKEL (reference sequence). The germline V and J ends were trimmed by 1 base and 6 bases, with 8 bases remaining between them. The CDR3 covers 13 residues. CDR3 loop: CASSQGHQDTQYF. DNA for the CDR3: TGTGCCAGCAGCCAAGGACACCAGGATACGCAGTATTTT.